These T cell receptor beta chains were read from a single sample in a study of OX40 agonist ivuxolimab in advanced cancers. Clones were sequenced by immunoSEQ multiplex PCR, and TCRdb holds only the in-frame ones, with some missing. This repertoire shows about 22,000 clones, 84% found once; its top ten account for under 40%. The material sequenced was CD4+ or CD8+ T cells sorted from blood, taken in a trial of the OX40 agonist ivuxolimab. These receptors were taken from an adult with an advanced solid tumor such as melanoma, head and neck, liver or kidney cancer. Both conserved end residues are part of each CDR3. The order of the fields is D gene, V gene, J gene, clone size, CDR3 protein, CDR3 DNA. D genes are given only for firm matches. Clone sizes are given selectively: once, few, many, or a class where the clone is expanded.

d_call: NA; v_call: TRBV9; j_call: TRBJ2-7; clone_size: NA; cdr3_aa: CASSVEEAYEQYF; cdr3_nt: TGTGCCAGCAGCGTAGAAGAGGCCTACGAGCAGTACTTC
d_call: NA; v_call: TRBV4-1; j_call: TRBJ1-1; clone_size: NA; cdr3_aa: CASSQASTANTEAFF; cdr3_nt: TGCGCCAGCAGCCAAGCTTCGACGGCGAACACTGAAGCTTTCTTT
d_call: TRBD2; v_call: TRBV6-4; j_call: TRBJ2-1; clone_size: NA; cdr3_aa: CASSGGSSCNEQFF; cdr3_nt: TGTGCCAGCAGCGGGGGGAGCTCCTGCAATGAGCAGTTCTTC
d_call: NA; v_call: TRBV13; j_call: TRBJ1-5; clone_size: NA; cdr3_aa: CASSRGGANQPQHF; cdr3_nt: TGTGCCAGCAGCCGGGGGGGAGCTAATCAGCCCCAGCATTTT
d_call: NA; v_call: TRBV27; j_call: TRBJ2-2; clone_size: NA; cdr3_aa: CASSLNPYTGELFF; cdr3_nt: TGTGCCAGCAGTTTAAATCCCTACACCGGGGAGCTGTTTTTT
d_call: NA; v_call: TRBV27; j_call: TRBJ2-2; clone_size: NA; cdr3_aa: CASRPGGGMNTGELFF; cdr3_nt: TGTGCCAGCAGGCCCGGAGGGGGAATGAACACCGGGGAGCTGTTTTTT
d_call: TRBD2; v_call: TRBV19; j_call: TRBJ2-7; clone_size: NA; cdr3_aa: CASSIKDSLGLASSYEQYF; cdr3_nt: TGTGCCAGTAGTATAAAGGATTCCCTAGGACTAGCGTCTTCCTACGAGCAGTACTTC
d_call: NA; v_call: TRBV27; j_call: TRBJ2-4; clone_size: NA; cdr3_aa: CASSFGNIQYF; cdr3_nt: TGTGCCAGCAGTTTCGGGAACATTCAGTACTTC
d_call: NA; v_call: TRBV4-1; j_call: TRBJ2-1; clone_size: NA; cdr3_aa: CASMVADGYNEQFF; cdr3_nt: TGCGCCAGCATGGTAGCCGATGGCTACAATGAGCAGTTCTTC
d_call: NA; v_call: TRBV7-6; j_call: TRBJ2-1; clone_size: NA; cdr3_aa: CASSLGANEQFF; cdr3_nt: TGTGCCAGCAGCTTAGGGGCCAATGAGCAGTTCTTC
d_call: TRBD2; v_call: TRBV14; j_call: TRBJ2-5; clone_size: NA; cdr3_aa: CASSRTATSGFTETQYF; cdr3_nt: TGTGCCAGCAGCCGCACCGCCACTAGCGGCTTCACAGAGACCCAGTACTTC
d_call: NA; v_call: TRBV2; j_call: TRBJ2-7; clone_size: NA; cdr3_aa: CASSPIEGYEQYF; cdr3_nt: TGTGCCAGCAGCCCCATAGAGGGCTACGAGCAGTACTTC
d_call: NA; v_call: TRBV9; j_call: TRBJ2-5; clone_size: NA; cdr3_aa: CASSVVGQGKTQYF; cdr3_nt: TGTGCCAGCAGCGTAGTTGGCCAGGGAAAGACCCAGTACTTC
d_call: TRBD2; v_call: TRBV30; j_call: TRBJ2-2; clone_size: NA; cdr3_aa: CAWSVTSGGPLPTGELFF; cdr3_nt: TGTGCCTGGAGTGTAACTAGCGGGGGCCCACTTCCCACCGGGGAGCTGTTTTTT
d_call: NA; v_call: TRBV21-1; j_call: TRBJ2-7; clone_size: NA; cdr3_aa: CASSKVGAGDHEQYF; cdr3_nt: TGTGCCAGCAGCAAAGTCGGCGCGGGAGACCACGAGCAGTACTTC
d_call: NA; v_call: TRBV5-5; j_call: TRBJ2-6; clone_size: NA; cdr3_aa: CASSPTIATGANVLTF; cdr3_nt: TGTGCCAGCAGCCCAACGATAGCGACTGGGGCCAACGTCCTGACTTTC
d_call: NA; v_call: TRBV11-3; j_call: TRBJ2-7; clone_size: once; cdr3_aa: CASSFDGPGNSAYEQYF; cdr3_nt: TGTGCCAGCAGCTTTGATGGGCCGGGGAATTCGGCCTACGAGCAGTACTTC
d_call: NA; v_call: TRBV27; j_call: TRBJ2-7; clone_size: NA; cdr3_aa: CASSPSNDGEQYF; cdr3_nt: TGTGCCAGCAGTCCCAGTAATGATGGCGAGCAGTACTTC
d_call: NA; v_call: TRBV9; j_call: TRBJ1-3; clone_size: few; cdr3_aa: CASSVATGTTGRNTIYF; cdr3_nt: TGTGCCAGCAGCGTAGCTACTGGGACTACCGGCAGAAACACCATATATTTT
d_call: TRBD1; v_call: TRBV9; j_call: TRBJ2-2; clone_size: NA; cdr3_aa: CASSVGDRVRGGELFF; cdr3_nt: TGTGCCAGCAGCGTAGGGGACAGGGTGAGGGGCGGGGAGCTGTTTTTT
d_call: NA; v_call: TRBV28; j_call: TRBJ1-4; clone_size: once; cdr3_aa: CASILWESEKLFF; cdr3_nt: TGTGCCAGCATTTTATGGGAATCCGAAAAACTGTTTTTT
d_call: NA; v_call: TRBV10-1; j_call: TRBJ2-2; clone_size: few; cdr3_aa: CASSDPGGTGELFF; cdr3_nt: TGCGCCAGCAGTGACCCAGGGGGGACCGGGGAGCTGTTTTTT